The clone carrying this T cell receptor (beta chain) was seen at least ten times. Preparation of the TCRbeta library was carried out with unique molecular identifiers. TCRdb recomputed calls from the PCR reads with MiXCR, one row per CDR3 protein. This table holds 200,000 to 300,000 distinct CDR3 sequences, about 12% found once. This entry belongs to a study of T-cell reconstitution after alpha-beta-depleted transplantation in children. The CDR3 covers 15 residues. CDR1 and CDR2 (germline): SGHTA, FQGNSA. Unmatched junction bases numbered 7, after V lost 0 bases and J lost 5 bases. The chain recombines TRBV7-2 with TRBJ2-7; TRBD1 agrees at 7 bases. This specimen consisted of PBMCs from the stem cell graft donor, obtained from the stem cell graft. The clonotype comes from a human donor who donated a stem cell graft to a child with acute lymphoblastic leukemia. The CDR3 loop reads CASSLAGGVYNEQYF. The CDR3, as DNA: TGTGCCAGCAGCTTAGCAGGGGGCGTCTACAACGAGCAGTACTTC.